The 15 T cell receptor beta chains below all came from one sample that was sequenced in a study of T-cell reconstitution after alpha-beta-depleted transplantation in children listed by TCRdb under 2016. Library preparation was by PCR. The reads were generated on an Illumina HiSeq 2500. TCR library preparation used molecular barcoding, with unique molecular identifiers applied to normalize quantification of the TCRbeta repertoire. TCRdb trimmed public reads at Q25 via fastp, called clones via MiXCR and kept in-frame beta chains. CDR3 protein sequences are deduplicated, and each keeps its most common genes and DNA. This sample holds about 260,000 distinct CDR3 sequences; around 7.5% were observed only once. The ten largest clones add up to under 8% of the sample. The treatment or condition tag for this specimen amounts to: allogeneic hematopoietic cell transplantation with graft depleted of TCRalphabeta T cells and CD19 B cells.

Sequenced material: PBMCs, mostly from graft donor cells, taken 180 days after TCRalphabeta/CD19-depleted stem cell transplant. The receptors originated from a male patient younger than 18 who had a stem cell transplant for acute lymphoblastic leukemia, so the T cells may come from the graft donor.

The rearrangement uses TRBV19 and TRBJ2-3, with D tentatively TRBD1 or TRBD2 (5 bases each). This CDR3 has 16 residues. The V end was cut by 5 bases, the J end by 5 bases, with 20 bases between. Germline lookup yields CDR1 LNHDA and CDR2 SQIVND (reference sequence). CDR3 sequence reads: CASSPLGTTNRDTQYF. The CDR3 bases are TGTGCCAGTAGTCCCCTCGGGACGACAAACCGAGATACGCAGTATTTT.

V is TRBV20-1 and J is TRBJ2-7; the match to TRBD1 covers 9 bases. The germline gives CDR1 DFQATT, CDR2 SNEGSKA (reference sequence). This CDR3 is 15 amino acids long. After removal of 6 bases from V and 3 bases from J, the junction contained 12 bases not matched to a gene. CDR3 sequence (DNA): TGCAGTGCCCGGAGAGGCACAGGGGGCCTCTACGAGCAGTACTTC. Residues: CSARRGTGGLYEQYF.

This clonotype was observed many times. The J gene is TRBJ2-7, the V gene TRBV14; D possibly matches TRBD1 or TRBD2 (6 bases each). The CDR3 loop spans 13 amino acids. The germline V gene has CDR1 SGHDN and CDR2 FVKESK. Trimming took off 4 bases at V and 6 bases at J, with 13 bases between the two ends. The CDR3 here is CASSRVRGGEQYF. The DNA of the CDR3 is TGTGCCAGCAGCCGAGTCAGGGGAGGCGAGCAGTACTTC.

This clonotype occurred many times. The chain uses TRBV5-1 and TRBJ1-1; possible D gene TRBD1, 5 bases. The V end was cut by 4 bases, the J end by 1 base, with 11 bases between. This CDR3 has 14 amino acids. Per germline, CDR1 SGHRS and CDR2 YFSETQ. The chain's CDR3 is CASSQGLENTEAFF. The DNA for the CDR3 is TGCGCCAGCAGCCAGGGTTTGGAGAACACTGAAGCTTTCTTT.

This clonotype was recorded many times. This chain uses TRBV5-1 with TRBJ2-7; 11 nucleotides align to TRBD1. The CDR3 runs 15 residues. Trimming at V came to 0 bases and at J to 6 bases, leaving 5 bases not matched to a gene. Looked up from germline, CDR1 is SGHRS and CDR2 is YFSETQ. The CDR3 spells CASSLEGTGGAEQYF. CDR3 coding DNA: TGCGCCAGCAGCTTGGAAGGGACAGGGGGTGCCGAGCAGTACTTC.

This clonotype was counted at least ten times. The CDR3 reads CASSPRYPFSPLHF. The CDR3 DNA reads as TGTGCCAGCAGCCCCCGTTACCCCTTTTCACCCCTCCACTTT. V usage is TRBV5-5 and J usage is TRBJ1-6; no firm D call. V lost 4 bases, J lost 9 bases, and 14 bases lay in between. Germline loops: CDR1 SGHKS, CDR2 YYEKEE (reference sequence). This CDR3 has 14 residues.

This clonotype was detected many times. This CDR3 is CASTRSVGTRNEQFF. The CDR3 DNA reads TGTGCCAGCACCCGGTCAGTTGGGACTAGGAATGAGCAGTTCTTC. The genes are TRBV27 and TRBJ2-1; 8 bases are shared with TRBD2. Germline loops: CDR1 MNHEY, CDR2 SMNVEV (reference sequence). V was pared by 7 bases and J by 7 bases, with 12 bases of the junction left unmatched. The length of the CDR3 is 15 residues.

This clonotype was seen repeatedly, ten times or more. The chain recombines TRBV29-1 with TRBJ1-4, with D possibly being TRBD1 (5 bases). V lost 4 bases and J 7 bases, leaving 13 bases between the germline ends. Looked up from germline, CDR1 is SQVTM and CDR2 is ANQGSEA. The CDR3 length is 13 residues. CDR3 sequence reads: CSVVGQGSEKLFF. DNA of the CDR3: TGCAGCGTTGTCGGTCAGGGAAGTGAAAAACTGTTTTTT.

This clonotype was seen many times. The rearrangement uses TRBV3-1 and TRBJ2-1, with D possibly being TRBD2 (5 bases). Deletions cut 1 base from V and 6 bases from J, with 13 bases between. CDR1 and CDR2 (germline): LGHDT, YNNKEL (reference sequence). This CDR3 has 15 amino acids. Written as DNA, the CDR3 is TGTGCCAGCAGCCAAGCACTAGTTTTGGGCAATGAGCAGTTCTTC. Protein sequence: CASSQALVLGNEQFF.

This clonotype was detected many times. In nucleotides, the CDR3 is TGCGCCAGCAGCCAAGATTGGGGGCCCTCGAACACTGAAGCTTTCTTT. It encodes CASSQDWGPSNTEAFF. The chain employs TRBV4-3 and TRBJ1-1, with D possibly TRBD1 on 6 matching bases. This CDR3 is built from 16 residues. From germline, CDR1 is LGHNA and CDR2 YSLEER. V lost 0 bases to trimming and J lost 1 base, with 12 bases between them.

This clonotype has a count of ten or more. V gene TRBV20-1 combines with J gene TRBJ1-1; D gene ambiguous. There are 13 residues in the CDR3. Trimming took off 1 base at V and 5 bases at J, with 11 bases between the two ends. Germline assignment: CDR1 DFQATT and CDR2 SNEGSKA (reference sequence). The CDR3: CSARAPWGTEAFF. The DNA of the CDR3 is TGCAGTGCTAGAGCCCCTTGGGGAACTGAAGCTTTCTTT.

This clonotype was seen ten or more times. The J gene is TRBJ2-1, the V gene TRBV20-1, with 11 bases identical to TRBD1. Germline V gene data show CDR1 as DFQATT and CDR2 as SNEGSKA (reference sequence). CDR3 size: 13 residues. V shed 8 bases and J 6 bases; nucleotides not matched to a gene: 6. The CDR3 bases are TGCAGTTCCCCGGGACAGGGGGGCAATGAGCAGTTCTTC. Its protein is CSSPGQGGNEQFF.

This clonotype was found many times. J is TRBJ2-7 and V is TRBV7-4; TRBD2 matches at 10 bases. Germline V lookup: CDR1 SGHVT, CDR2 SQSDAQ. Losses at the gene ends were 3 bases for V and 2 bases for J; bases not matched to a gene: 28. CDR3 size: 23 residues. The CDR3 region is CASSFSAGQGRASGRHSTYEQYF. CDR3 nucleotide sequence: TGTGCCAGCAGCTTTTCGGCAGGACAGGGACGGGCTAGCGGGAGACATTCGACCTACGAGCAGTACTTC.

As for this clonotype: A much larger clone differs by one base, so this may be a read error. The chain employs TRBV15 and TRBJ1-1; D unresolved. V gave up 10 bases and J gave up 4 bases, with 16 bases separating them. This CDR3 comprises 13 residues. Germline V gives CDR1 LNHNV, CDR2 YYDKDF (reference sequence). CDR3 loop: CASRDPTGTEAFF. DNA for the CDR3: TGTGCCAGCAGAGATCCAACTGGCACTGAAGCTTTCTTT.

This clonotype occurred many times. This chain connects TRBV15 to TRBJ1-5; D unclear. The CDR3 is 16 residues long. The V gene's germline CDR1 is LNHNV and CDR2 YYDKDF (reference sequence). The V end was cut by 0 bases, the J end by 0 bases, with 9 bases between. Written as DNA, the CDR3 is TGTGCCACCAGCAGAGATACGGAGTATAGCAATCAGCCCCAGCATTTT. This sequence encodes CATSRDTEYSNQPQHF.